This TCR beta chain stems from a study of OX40 agonist ivuxolimab in advanced cancers. Study background: Intravenous ivuxolimab at 0.01 to 10 mg/kg was given to patients every 2 weeks. Antecedent anti-PD-1, anti-PD-L1 or anti-CTLA-4 therapy was permissible, with under 50% having received some.

This clone was observed once. Its matching antigen is unknown. Profiling relied on immunoSEQ multiplex PCR, and the TCRdb table lists in-frame clones only, not all of them. The sample gives some 70,000 clones, roughly nine tenths of which show up once; roughly 2.5% is in the top ten. Study-level points and caveats: The study observed clonal expansion of CD4+ and CD8+ blood T cells by week 6 at 0.1 to 3.0 mg/kg.

Looked up from germline, CDR1 is MNHEY and CDR2 is SMNVEV (reference sequence). The V gene lost 2 bases and the J gene lost 0 bases, with 7 bases spanning the gap. CDR3 length equals 15 residues. The TCR comes from an adult with an advanced solid tumor such as melanoma, head and neck, liver or kidney cancer. Sequenced material: CD4+ or CD8+ T cells sorted from blood, taken in a trial of the OX40 agonist ivuxolimab. The chain combines TRBV27 with TRBJ2-2, with D perhaps being TRBD1 or TRBD2 (6 bases each). CDR3 protein: CASSLRGANTGELFF. CDR3 sequence (DNA): TGTGCCAGCAGTTTAAGGGGGGCGAACACCGGGGAGCTGTTTTTT.